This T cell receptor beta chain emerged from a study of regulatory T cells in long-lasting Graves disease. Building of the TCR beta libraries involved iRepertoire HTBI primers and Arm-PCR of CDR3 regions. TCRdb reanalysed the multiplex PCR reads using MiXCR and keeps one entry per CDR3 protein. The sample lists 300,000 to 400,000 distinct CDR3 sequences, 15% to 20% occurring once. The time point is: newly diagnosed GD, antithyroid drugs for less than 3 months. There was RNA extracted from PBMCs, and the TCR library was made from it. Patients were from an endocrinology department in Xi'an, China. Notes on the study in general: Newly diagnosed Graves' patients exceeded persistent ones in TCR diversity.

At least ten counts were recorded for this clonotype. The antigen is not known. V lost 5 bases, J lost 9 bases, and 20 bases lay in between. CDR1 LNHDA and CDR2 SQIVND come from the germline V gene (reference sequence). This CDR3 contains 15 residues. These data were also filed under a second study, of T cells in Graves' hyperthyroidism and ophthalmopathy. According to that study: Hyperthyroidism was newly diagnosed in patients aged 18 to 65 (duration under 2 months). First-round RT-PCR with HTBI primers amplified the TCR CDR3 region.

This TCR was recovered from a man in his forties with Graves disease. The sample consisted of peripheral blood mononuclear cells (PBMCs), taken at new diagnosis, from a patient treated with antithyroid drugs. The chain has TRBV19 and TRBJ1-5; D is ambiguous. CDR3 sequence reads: CASSLRFGVTWPQHF. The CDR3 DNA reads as TGTGCCAGTAGTCTGCGATTTGGAGTTACCTGGCCCCAGCATTTT.